This TCR beta chain appears in the sequencing data of a study of blood T cell repertoires in COVID-19 (dated by TCRdb to the early 2020s). About the study as a whole: The collaborator samples originated in the United States, Italy and Spain and spanned the acute and convalescent phases of COVID-19. The material from the prospective study consisted of cDNA or gDNA derived from T cells, B-cell-depleted T cells, or PBMCs. Subjects who had been exposed to COVID-19, were actively infected with it, or had recovered from it provided the deeply sampled blood TCRbeta repertoires that made up the dataset. The repertoires were released in a freely available public database meant as a resource for research on the immune response to SARS-CoV-2. The samples were drawn from two sources: the first 160 participants of the ongoing ImmuneRACE study, and 950 to 1,500 subjects contributed by 6 global collaborators. A de-identified subject ID, COVID-19 status, age in years and sex were almost always included in the sample metadata. HLA class I and class II types, where available, came from metadata supplied by the sample provider rather than from assay-based typing.

Collaborating institutions collected whole blood in K2EDTA tubes following their own protocols. For TCRbeta analysis, collaborators shipped samples in one of three forms: frozen whole blood, isolated PBMCs, or DNA extracted from either of those sample types. For this clone: Its antigen is currently not known. Sequence at one end of the junction differs from germline and may be a read error.

CDR1 and CDR2 (LNHDA, SQIVND) derive from the germline V gene (reference sequence). Inclusive of the bounding cysteine and phenylalanine, the CDR3 is 15 residues long. Solely the CDR3 DNA is kept, with 45 bases framed from the first base. General study outcomes and caveats: Clinical and demographic metadata were provided uncurated, with the amount varying by source and participant.

The immunoSEQ Assay, a bias-controlled multiplex PCR, was used to amplify TCRbeta CDR3 regions from genomic DNA. In the authors' own workflow: Within the assay, amplification of reference gene primers was used to estimate how many nucleated cells each sample contained. To quantify the absolute abundance of each unique TCRbeta CDR3 rearrangement, sequence reads were collapsed and filtered. For each sample, productive Simpson clonality was calculated by taking the square root of Simpson's diversity index across productive rearrangements. Held by TCRdb, this immuneACCESS table contains in-frame sequences only and omits some clones. Under half of the omission traces to an unresolved V gene where checked; the cause of the rest is unknown. V and J calls and clone size are copied from that table; D and trimming were computed from the DNA. The sample contains roughly 50,000 clones, roughly 76% of them found a single time. About 5.4% of the sample belongs to the ten largest clones.

The receptor's source is a woman aged 60-75 years with acute or convalescent COVID-19. Specimen: peripheral blood. In this chain, TRBV19 is recombined with TRBJ1-6; the D region possibly corresponds to TRBD1 (5 bases align). This receptor has the CDR3 CASSIASGLNSLLHF. The sequenced DNA: TGTGCCAGTAGTATAGCATCAGGGTTGAATTCACTCCTCCACTTT.